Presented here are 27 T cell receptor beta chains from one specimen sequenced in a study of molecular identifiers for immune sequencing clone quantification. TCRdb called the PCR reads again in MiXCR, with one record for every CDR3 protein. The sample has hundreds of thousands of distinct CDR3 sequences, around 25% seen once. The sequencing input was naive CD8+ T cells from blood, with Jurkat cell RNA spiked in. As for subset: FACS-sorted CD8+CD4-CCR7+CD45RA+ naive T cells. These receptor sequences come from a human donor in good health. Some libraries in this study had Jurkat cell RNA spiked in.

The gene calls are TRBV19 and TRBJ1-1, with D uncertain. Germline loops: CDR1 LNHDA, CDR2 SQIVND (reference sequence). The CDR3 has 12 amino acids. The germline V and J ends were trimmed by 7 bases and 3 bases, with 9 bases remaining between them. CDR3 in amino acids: CASNLGYTEAFF. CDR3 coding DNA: TGTGCCAGTAACCTGGGATACACTGAAGCTTTCTTT.

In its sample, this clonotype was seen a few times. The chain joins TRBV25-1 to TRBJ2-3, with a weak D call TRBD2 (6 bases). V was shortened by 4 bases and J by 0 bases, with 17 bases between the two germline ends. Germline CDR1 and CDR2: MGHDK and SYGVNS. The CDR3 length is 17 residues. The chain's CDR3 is CASSGRGPTHSTDTQYF. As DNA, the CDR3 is TGTGCCAGCAGTGGGCGGGGCCCGACACATAGCACAGATACGCAGTATTTT.

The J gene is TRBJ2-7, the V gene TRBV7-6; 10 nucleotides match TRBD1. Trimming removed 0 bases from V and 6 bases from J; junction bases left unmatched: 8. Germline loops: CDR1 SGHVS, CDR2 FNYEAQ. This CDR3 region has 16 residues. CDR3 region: CASSLAGGTGVGEQYF. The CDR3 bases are TGTGCCAGCAGCTTAGCGGGAGGGACAGGGGTAGGCGAGCAGTACTTC.

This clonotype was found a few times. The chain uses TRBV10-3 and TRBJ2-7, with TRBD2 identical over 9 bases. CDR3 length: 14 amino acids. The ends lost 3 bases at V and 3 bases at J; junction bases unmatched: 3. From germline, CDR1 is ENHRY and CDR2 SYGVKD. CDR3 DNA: TGTGCCATCAGTGATCTAGCGGGGTACTACGAGCAGTACTTC. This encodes CAISDLAGYYEQYF.

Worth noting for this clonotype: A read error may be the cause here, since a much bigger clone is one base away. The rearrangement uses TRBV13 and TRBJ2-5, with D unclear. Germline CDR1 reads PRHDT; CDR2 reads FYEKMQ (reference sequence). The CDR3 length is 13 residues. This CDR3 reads CASSPPSQEPQYF. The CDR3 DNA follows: TGTGCCAGCAGCCCCCCCTCCCAAGAGCCCCAGTACTTC.

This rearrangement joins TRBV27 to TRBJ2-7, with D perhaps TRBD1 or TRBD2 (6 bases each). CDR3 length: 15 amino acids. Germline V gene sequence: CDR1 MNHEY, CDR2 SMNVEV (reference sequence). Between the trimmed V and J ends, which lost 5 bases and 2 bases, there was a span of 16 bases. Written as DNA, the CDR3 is TGTGCCAGCAGTCAAACGGGGGCAGGGACCTACGAGCAGTACTTC. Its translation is CASSQTGAGTYEQYF.

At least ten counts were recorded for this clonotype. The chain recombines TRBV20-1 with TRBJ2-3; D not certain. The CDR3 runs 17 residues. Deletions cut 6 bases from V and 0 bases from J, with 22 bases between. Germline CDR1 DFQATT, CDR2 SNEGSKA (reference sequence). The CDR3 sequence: CSAPGPPSPTSTDTQYF. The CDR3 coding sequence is TGCAGTGCCCCAGGACCACCCTCTCCGACCAGCACAGATACGCAGTATTTT.

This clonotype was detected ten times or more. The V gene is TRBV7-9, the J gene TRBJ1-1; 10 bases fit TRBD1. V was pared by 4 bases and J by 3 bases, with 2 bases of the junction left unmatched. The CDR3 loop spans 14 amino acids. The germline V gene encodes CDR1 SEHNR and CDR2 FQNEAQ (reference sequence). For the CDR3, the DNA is TGTGCCAGCAGCTGGGGGACAGGGGACACTGAAGCTTTCTTT. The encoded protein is CASSWGTGDTEAFF.

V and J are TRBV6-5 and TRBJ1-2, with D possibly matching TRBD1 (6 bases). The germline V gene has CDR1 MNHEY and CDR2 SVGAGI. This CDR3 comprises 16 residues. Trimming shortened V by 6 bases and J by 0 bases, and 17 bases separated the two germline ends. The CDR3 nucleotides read TGTGCCAGCAGCCCCACCCCGGACAGCCCTAACTATGGCTACACCTTC. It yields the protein CASSPTPDSPNYGYTF.

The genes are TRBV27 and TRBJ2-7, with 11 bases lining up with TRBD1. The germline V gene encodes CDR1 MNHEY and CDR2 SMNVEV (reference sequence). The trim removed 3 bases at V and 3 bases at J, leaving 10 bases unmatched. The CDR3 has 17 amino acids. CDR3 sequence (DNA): TGTGCCAGCAGTTTGGGGACAGGGGGTTCTCTTATCTACGAGCAGTACTTC. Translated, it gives CASSLGTGGSLIYEQYF.

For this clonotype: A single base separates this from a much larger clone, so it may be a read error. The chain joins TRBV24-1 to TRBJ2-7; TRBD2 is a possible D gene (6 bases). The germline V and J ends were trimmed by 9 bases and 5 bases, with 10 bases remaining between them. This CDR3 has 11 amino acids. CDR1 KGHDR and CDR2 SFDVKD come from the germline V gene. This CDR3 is CATQCGNEQYF. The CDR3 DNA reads TGTGCCACCCAGTGCGGGAACGAGCAGTACTTC.

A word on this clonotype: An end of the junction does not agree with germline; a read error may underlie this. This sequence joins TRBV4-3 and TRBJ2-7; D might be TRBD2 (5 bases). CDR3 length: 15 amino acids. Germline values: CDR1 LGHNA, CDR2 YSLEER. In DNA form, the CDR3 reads TGCGCCAGCAGCCCGGGCCCGGCTAGCTCCTACGCGCAGTACTTC. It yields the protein CASSPGPASSYAQYF.

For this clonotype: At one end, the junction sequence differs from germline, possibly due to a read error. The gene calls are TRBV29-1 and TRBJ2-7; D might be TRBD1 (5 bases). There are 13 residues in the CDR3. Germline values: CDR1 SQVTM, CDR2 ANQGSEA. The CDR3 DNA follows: TGCAGCGCTGAAGATCCCAGGGACTACGAGCAGTACTTC. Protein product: CSAEDPRDYEQYF.

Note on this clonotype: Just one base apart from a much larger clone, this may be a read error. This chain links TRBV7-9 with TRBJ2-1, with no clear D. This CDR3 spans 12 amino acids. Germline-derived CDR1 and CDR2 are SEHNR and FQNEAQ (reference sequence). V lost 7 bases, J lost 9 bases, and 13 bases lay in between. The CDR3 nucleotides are TGTGCCAGCATCACTGCGGTCAGTGAGCAGTTCTTC. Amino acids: CASITAVSEQFF.

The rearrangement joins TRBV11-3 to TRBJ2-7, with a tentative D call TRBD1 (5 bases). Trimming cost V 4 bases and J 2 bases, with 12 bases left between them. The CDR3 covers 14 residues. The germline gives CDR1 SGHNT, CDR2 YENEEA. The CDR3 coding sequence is TGTGCCAGCAGCTCGGCAGGGAAACCCTACGAGCAGTACTTC. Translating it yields CASSSAGKPYEQYF. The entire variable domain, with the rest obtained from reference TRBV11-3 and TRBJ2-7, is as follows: EAGVVQSPRYKIIEKKQPVAFWCNPISGHNTLYWYLQNLGQGPELLIRYENEEAVDDSQLPKDRFSAERLKGVDSTLKIQPAELGDSAVYLCASSSAGKPYEQYFGPGTRLTVT.

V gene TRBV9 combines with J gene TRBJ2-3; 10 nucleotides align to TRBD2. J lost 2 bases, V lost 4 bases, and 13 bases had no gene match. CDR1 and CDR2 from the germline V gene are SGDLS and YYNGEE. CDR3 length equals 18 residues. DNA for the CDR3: TGTGCCAGCAGCACCCCCCGTGGACTAGCGGAATCCACAGATACGCAGTATTTT. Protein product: CASSTPRGLAESTDTQYF.

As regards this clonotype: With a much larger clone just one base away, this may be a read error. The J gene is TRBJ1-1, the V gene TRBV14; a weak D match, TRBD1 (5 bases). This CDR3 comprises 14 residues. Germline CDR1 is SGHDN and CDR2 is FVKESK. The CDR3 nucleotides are TGTGCCAGCAGCCAAACTAGGGACTTCCTTGAAGCTTCCTTT. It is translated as CASSQTRDFLEASF. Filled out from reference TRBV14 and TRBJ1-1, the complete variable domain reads EAGVTQFPSHSVIEKGQTVTLRCDPISGHDNLYWYRRVMGKEIKFLLHFVKESKQDESGMPNNRFLAERTGGTYSTLKVQPAELEDSGVYFCASSQTRDFLEASFGQGTRLTVV.

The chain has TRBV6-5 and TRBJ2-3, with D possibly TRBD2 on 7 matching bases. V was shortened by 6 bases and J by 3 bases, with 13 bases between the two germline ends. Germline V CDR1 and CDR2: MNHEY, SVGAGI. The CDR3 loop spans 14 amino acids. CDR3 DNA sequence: TGTGCCAGCAGCTACGGGGGGCAGACAGATACGCAGTATTTT. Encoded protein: CASSYGGQTDTQYF.

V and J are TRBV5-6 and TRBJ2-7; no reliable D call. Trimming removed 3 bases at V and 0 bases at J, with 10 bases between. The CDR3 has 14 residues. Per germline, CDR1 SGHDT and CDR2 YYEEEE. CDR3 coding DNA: TGTGCCAGCAGCTGGGGTGCGAGCTCCTACGAGCAGTACTTC. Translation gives CASSWGASSYEQYF.

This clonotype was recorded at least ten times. The CDR3 is CSARELWVSTDTQYF. The CDR3 DNA follows: TGCAGTGCTAGAGAGTTGTGGGTTAGCACAGATACGCAGTATTTT. The V gene is TRBV20-1, the J gene TRBJ2-3, with D unclear. The V end lost 0 bases, the J end lost 0 bases, and 10 bases lay between the germline ends. CDR1 is DFQATT and CDR2 is SNEGSKA in the germline V gene (reference sequence). The CDR3 contains 15 residues.

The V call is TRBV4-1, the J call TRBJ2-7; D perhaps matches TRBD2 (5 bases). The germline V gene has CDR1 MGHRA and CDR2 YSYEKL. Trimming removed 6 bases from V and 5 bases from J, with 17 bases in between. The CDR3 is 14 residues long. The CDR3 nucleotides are TGCGCCAGCAGTCCATACGGGGTATCCCACGAGCAGTACTTC. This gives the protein CASSPYGVSHEQYF.

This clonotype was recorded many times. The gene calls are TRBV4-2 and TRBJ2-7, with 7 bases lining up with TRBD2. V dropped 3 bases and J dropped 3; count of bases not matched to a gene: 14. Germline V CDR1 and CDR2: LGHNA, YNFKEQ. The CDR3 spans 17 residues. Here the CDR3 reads CASSQELSGIRSYEQYF. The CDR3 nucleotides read TGTGCCAGCAGCCAGGAGCTCAGCGGGATCAGAAGCTACGAGCAGTACTTC.

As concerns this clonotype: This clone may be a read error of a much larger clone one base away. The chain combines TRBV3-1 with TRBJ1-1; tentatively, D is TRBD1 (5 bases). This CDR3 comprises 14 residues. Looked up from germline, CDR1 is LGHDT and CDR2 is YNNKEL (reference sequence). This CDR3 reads CASSRRNRNTGAFF. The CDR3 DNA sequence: TGTGCCAGCAGCCGCCGGAACAGGAACACTGGAGCTTTCTTT.

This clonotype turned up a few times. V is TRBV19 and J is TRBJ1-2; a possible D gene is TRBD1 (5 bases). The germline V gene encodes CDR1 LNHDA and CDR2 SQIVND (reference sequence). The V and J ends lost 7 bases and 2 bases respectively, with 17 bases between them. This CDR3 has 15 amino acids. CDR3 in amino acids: CASTLLDTGNYGYTF. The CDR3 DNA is TGTGCCAGTACCTTATTGGACACTGGCAACTATGGCTACACCTTC. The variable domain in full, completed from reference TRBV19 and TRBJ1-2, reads DGGITQSPKYLFRKEGQNVTLSCEQNLNHDAMYWYRQDPGQGLRLIYYSQIVNDFQKGDIAEGYSVSREKKESFPLTVTSAQKNPTAFYLCASTLLDTGNYGYTFGSGTRLTVV.

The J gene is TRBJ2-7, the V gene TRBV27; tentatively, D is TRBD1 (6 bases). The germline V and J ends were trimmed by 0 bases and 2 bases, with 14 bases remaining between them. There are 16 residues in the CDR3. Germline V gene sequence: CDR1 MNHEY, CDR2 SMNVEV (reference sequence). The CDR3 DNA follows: TGTGCCAGCAGTTTATCTGATCCAGGGGATCCCTACGAGCAGTACTTC. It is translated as CASSLSDPGDPYEQYF.

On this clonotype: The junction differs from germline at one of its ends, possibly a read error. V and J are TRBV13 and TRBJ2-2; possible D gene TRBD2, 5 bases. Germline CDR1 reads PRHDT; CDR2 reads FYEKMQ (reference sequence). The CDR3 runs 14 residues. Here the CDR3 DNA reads TGTGCCAGCAGCTCGACTGAGCGAGCCGGGAAGCTGTTTTTT. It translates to CASSSTERAGKLFF. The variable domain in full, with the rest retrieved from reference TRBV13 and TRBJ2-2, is AAGVIQSPRHLIKEKRETATLKCYPIPRHDTVYWYQQGPGQDPQFLISFYEKMQSDKGSIPDRFSAQQFSDYHSELNMSSLELGDSALYFCASSSTERAGKLFFGEGSRLTVL.

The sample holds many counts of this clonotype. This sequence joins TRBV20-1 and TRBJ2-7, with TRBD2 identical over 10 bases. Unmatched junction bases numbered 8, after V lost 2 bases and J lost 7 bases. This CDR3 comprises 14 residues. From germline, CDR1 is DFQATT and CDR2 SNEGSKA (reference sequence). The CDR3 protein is CSARWLAGETEQYF. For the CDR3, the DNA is TGCAGTGCTAGATGGCTAGCGGGGGAAACGGAGCAGTACTTC.